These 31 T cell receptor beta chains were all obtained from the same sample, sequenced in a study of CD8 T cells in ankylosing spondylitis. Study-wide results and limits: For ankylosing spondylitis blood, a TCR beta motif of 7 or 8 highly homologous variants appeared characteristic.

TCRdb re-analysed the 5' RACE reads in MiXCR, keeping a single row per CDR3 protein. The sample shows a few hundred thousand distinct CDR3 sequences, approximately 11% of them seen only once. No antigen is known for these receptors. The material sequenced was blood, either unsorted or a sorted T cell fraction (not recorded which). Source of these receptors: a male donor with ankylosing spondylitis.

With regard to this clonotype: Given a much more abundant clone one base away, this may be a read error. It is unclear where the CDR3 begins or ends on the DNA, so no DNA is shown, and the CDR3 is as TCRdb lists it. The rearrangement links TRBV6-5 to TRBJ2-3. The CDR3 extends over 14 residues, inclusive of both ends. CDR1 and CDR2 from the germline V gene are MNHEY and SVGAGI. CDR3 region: CASSYLCGTDTQYF.

The CDR3 region has the DNA TGCGCCAGCAGGGCGGGAGGTGTCACCGGGGAGCTGTTTTTT. Translation: CASRAGGVTGELFF. V and J are TRBV10-2 and TRBJ2-2; TRBD2 aligns across 8 bases. CDR1 and CDR2 from the germline V gene are WSHSY and SAAADI. Trimming took 6 bases from V and 4 from J; bases not matched to a gene: 4. The CDR3 runs 14 residues.

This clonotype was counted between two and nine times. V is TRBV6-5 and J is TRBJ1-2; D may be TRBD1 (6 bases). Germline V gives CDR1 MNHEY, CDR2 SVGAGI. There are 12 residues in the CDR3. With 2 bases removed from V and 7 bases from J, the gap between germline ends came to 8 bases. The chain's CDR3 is CASSYGGAGYTF. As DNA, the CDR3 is TGTGCCAGCAGTTACGGGGGGGCTGGCTACACCTTC.

Here the CDR3 DNA reads TGTGCCAGCAGTGCGGGAGGGCCCTACAATGAGCAGTTCTTC. Residues: CASSAGGPYNEQFF. This rearrangement joins TRBV6-4 to TRBJ2-1; 8 nucleotides match TRBD2. With 4 bases clipped from V and 2 bases from J, the junction kept 1 base outside the gene matches. The CDR3 totals 14 residues. Germline CDR1 MRHNA, CDR2 SNTAGT.

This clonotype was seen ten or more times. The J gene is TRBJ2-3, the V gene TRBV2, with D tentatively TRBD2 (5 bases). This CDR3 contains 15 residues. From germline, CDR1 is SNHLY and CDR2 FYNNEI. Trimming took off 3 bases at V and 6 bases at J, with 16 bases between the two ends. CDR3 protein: CASSEGMGVGDTQYF. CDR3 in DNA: TGTGCCAGCAGTGAGGGGATGGGAGTCGGGGATACGCAGTATTTT.

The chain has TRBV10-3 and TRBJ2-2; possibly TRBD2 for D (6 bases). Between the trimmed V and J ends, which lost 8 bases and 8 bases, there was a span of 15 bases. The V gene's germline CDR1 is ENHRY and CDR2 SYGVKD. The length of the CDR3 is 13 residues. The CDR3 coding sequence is TGTGCCATCCTCCGAGGGGAGGAAGGGGAGCTGTTTTTT. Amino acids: CAILRGEEGELFF.

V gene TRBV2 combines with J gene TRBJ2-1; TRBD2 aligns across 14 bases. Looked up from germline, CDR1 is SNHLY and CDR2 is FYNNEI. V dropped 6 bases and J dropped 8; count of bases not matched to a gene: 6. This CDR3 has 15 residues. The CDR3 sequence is CASSSGTSGSYEQFF. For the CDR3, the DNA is TGTGCCAGCAGCTCCGGGACTAGCGGGAGCTATGAGCAGTTCTTC.

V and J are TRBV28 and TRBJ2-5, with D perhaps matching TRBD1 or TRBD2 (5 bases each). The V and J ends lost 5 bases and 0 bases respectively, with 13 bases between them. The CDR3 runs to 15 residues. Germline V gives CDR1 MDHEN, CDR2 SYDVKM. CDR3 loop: CASSPRDGYQETQYF. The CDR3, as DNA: TGTGCCAGCAGTCCCCGGGACGGATACCAAGAGACCCAGTACTTC.

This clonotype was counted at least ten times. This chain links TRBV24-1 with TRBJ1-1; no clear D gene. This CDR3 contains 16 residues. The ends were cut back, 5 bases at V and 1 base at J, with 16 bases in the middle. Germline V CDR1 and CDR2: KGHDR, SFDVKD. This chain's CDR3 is CATSAGGIGRNTEAFF. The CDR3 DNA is TGTGCCACCAGTGCAGGAGGGATAGGTAGGAACACTGAAGCTTTCTTT.

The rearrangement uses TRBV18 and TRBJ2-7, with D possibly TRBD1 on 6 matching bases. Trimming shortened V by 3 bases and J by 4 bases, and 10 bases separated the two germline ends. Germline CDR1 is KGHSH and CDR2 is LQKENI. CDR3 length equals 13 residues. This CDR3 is CASSPRDTYEQYV. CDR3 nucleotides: TGTGCCAGCTCACCTCGGGACACTTACGAGCAGTACGTC.

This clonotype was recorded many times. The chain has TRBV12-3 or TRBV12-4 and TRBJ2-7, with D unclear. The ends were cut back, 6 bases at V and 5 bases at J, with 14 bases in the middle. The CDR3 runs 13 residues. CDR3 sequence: CASRPRAGDEQYV. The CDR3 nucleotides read TGTGCCAGCAGACCTCGAGCAGGTGACGAGCAGTACGTC.

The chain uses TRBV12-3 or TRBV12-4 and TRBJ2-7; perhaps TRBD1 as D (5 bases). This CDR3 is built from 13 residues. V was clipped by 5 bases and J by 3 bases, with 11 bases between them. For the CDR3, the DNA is TGTGCCAGCAGTACAGGATCACTCTACGAGCAGTACGTC. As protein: CASSTGSLYEQYV.

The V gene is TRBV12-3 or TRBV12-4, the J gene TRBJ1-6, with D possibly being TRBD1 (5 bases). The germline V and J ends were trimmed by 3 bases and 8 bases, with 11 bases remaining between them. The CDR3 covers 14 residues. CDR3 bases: TGTGCCAGCAGTTTCCGGGACGGGGATTCACCCCTCCACTTT. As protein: CASSFRDGDSPLHF.

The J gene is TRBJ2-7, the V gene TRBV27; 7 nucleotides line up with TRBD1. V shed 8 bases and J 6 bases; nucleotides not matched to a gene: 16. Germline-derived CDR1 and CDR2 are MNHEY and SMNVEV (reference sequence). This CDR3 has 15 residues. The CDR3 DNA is TGTGCCAGCTTTACGACAGGGTCCCATCGGTCCGAGCAGTACTTC. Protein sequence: CASFTTGSHRSEQYF.

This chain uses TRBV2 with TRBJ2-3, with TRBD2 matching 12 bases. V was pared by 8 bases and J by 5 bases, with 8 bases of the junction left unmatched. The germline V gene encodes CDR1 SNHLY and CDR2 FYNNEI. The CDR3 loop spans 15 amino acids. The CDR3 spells CASVPLAGGGDTQYF. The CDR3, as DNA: TGTGCCAGCGTCCCTCTAGCGGGAGGGGGAGATACGCAGTATTTT.

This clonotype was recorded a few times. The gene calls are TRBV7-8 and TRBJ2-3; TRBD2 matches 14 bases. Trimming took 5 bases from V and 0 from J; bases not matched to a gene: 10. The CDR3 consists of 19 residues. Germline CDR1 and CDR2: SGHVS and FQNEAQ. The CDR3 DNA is TGTGCCAGCAGCACGGGACTAGCGGGAGACACCGCTAGCACAGATACGCAGTATTTT. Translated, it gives CASSTGLAGDTASTDTQYF.

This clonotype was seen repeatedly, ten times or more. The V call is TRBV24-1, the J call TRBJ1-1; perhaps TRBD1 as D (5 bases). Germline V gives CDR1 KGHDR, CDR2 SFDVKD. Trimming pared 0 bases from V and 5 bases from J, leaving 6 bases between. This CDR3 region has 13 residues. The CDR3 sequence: CATSDLQGTEAFF. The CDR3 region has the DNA TGTGCCACCAGTGATTTGCAGGGAACTGAAGCTTTCTTT.

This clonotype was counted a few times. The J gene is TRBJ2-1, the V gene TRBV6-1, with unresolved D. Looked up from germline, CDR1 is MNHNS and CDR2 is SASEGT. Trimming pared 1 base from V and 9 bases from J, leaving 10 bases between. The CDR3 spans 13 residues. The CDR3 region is CASSEGRILEQFF. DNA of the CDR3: TGTGCCAGCAGTGAAGGTCGAATCCTTGAGCAGTTCTTC.

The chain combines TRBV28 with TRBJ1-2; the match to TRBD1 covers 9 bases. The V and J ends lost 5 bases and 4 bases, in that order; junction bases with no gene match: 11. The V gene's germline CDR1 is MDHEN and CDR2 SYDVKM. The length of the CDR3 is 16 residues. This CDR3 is CASSLVGTGKVYGYTF. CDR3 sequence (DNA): TGTGCCAGCAGTCTAGTTGGGACAGGGAAAGTCTATGGCTACACCTTC.

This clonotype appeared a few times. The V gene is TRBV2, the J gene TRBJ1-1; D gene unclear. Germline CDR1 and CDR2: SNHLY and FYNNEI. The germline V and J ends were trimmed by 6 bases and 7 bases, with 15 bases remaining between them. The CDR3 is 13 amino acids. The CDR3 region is CASRDLKVYEAFF. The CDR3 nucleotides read TGTGCCAGCAGGGACCTCAAGGTTTATGAAGCTTTCTTT.

The CDR3 is CASSSDRGDYGYTF. The CDR3 nucleotides are TGTGCCAGCAGCTCGGACAGGGGTGACTATGGCTACACCTTC. V is TRBV13 and J is TRBJ1-2; TRBD1 matches at 9 bases. Germline CDR1 and CDR2: PRHDT and FYEKMQ (reference sequence). The CDR3 consists of 14 residues. The junction had 3 bases not matched to a gene; V was cut back by 4 bases and J by 3 bases. The full variable domain, completed using reference TRBV13 and TRBJ1-2, is AAGVIQSPRHLIKEKRETATLKCYPIPRHDTVYWYQQGPGQDPQFLISFYEKMQSDKGSIPDRFSAQQFSDYHSELNMSSLELGDSALYFCASSSDRGDYGYTFGSGTRLTVV.

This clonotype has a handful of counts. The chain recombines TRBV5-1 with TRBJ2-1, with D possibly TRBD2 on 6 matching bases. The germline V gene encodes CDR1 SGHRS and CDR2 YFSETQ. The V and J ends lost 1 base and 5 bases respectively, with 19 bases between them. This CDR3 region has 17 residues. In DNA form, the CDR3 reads TGCGCCAGCAGCTTGAAAGGGGCCGGACTAACCGACAATGAGCAGTTCTTC. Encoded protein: CASSLKGAGLTDNEQFF. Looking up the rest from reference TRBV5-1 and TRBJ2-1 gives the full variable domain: KAGVTQTPRYLIKTRGQQVTLSCSPISGHRSVSWYQQTPGQGLQFLFEYFSETQRNKGNFPGRFSGRQFSNSRSEMNVSTLELGDSALYLCASSLKGAGLTDNEQFFGPGTRLTVL.

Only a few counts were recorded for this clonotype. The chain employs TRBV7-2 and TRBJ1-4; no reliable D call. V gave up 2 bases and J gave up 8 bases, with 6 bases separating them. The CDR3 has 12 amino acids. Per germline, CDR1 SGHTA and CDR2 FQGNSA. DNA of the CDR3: TGTGCCAGCAGCTTATATGCCGAAAAACTGTTTTTT. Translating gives CASSLYAEKLFF.

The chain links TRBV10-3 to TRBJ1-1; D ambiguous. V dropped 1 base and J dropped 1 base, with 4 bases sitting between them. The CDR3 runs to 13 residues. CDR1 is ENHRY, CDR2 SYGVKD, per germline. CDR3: CAISEFQNTEAFF. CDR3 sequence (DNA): TGTGCCATCAGTGAGTTCCAGAACACTGAAGCTTTCTTT.

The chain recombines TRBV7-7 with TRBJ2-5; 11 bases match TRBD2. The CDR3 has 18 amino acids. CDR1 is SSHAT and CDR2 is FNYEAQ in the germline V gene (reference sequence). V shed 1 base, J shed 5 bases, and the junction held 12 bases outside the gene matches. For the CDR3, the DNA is TGTGCCAGCAGCTTAGGTGGGCTAGCGGGAGGTCGGGGCGAGACCCAGTACTTC. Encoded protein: CASSLGGLAGGRGETQYF. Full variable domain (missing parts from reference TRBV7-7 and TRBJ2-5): GAGVSQSPRYKVTKRGQDVTLRCDPISSHATLYWYQQALGQGPEFLTYFNYEAQPDKSGLPSDRFSAERPEGSISTLTIQRTEQRDSAMYRCASSLGGLAGGRGETQYFGPGTRLLVL.

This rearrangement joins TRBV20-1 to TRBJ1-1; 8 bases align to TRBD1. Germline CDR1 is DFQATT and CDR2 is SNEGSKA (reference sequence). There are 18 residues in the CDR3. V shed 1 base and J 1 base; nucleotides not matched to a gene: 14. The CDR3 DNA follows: TGCAGTGCTAGAGGCTATGACAGGGGTGGTATCGGGAACACTGAAGCTTTCTTT. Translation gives CSARGYDRGGIGNTEAFF.

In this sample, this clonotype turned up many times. In nucleotides, the CDR3 is TGTGCCAGTAGTATCGGACAGGGTATAAACATTCAGTACTTC. As protein: CASSIGQGINIQYF. V is TRBV19 and J is TRBJ2-4; TRBD1 aligns across 8 bases. Germline V CDR1 and CDR2: LNHDA, SQIVND (reference sequence). The CDR3 totals 14 residues. The trim removed 3 bases at V and 6 bases at J, leaving 4 bases unmatched.

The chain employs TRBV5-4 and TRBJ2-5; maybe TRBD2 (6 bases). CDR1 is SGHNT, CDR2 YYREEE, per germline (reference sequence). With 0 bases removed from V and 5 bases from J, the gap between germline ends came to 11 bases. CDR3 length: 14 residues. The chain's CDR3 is CASSLAEGWETQYF. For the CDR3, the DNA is TGTGCCAGCAGCTTGGCGGAGGGATGGGAGACCCAGTACTTC.

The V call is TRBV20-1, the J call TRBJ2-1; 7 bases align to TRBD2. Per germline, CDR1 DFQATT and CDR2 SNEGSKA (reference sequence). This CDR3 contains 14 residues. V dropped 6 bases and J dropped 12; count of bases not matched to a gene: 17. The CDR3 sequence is CSAVSGLAAFGQFF. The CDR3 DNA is TGCAGTGCAGTCTCGGGGCTAGCGGCCTTCGGGCAGTTCTTC.

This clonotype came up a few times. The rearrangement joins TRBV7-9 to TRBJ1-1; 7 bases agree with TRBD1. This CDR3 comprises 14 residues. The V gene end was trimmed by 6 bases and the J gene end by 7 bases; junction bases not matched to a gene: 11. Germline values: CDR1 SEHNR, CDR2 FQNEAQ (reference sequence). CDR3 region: CASRQGTMRDEAFF. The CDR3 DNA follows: TGTGCCAGCAGACAGGGGACAATGCGGGATGAAGCTTTCTTT.

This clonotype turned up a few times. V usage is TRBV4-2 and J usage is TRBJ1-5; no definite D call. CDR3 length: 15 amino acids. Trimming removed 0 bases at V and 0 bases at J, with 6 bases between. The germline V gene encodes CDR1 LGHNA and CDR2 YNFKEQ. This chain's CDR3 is CASSQDMTSNQPQHF. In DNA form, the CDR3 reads TGTGCCAGCAGCCAAGATATGACTAGCAATCAGCCCCAGCATTTT.